This paragraph covers one TCR beta chain sequence. This CDR3 comprises 15 residues. Germline V CDR1 and CDR2: SGHAT, FQNNGV. V gave up 4 bases and J gave up 2 bases; unmatched junction bases: 7. Data came from immunoSEQ multiplex PCR; TCRdb stores just in-frame clones and leaves some out. The table shows approximately 94,000 clones, with around four fifths occurring only once. The sample is drawn from a study of blood T cell repertoires in COVID-19. This sequence joins TRBV11-2 and TRBJ2-7; 8 nucleotides line up with TRBD1. The material sequenced was peripheral blood. This sequence was found in a man between 50 and 59 years old with active or convalescent COVID-19. CDR3 sequence: CASSSTQGVAYEQYF. The CDR3 DNA reads as TGTGCCAGCAGCTCCACACAGGGGGTTGCCTACGAGCAGTACTTC.